The 9 T cell receptor beta chains given below trace back to one sample, sequenced in a study of cytomegalovirus exposure and HLA in healthy donors. Amplification used 60 Vbeta primers and 13 Jbeta primers. The method was immunoSEQ multiplex PCR; TCRdb's version includes in-frame clones alone and lacks a portion of them. The sample lists more than 150,000 clones; 75% to 90% were seen once. Sequences were obtained from PBMCs. These receptors were obtained from a man in his forties in good health and CMV-seropositive.

This clone was seen a handful of times. V is TRBV5-1 and J is TRBJ1-2; 9 bases fit TRBD1. Looked up from germline, CDR1 is SGHRS and CDR2 is YFSETQ. The CDR3 contains 16 residues. J lost 6 bases, V lost 2 bases, and 11 bases had no gene match. In DNA, the CDR3 is TGCGCCAGCAGCTTCGGGACAGGGTCTCGAACGGATGGCTACACCTTC. Amino acid sequence: CASSFGTGSRTDGYTF.

CDR3 sequence reads: CASSKRGQSNEKLFF. The DNA for the CDR3 is TGTGCCAGCAGCAAAAGGGGTCAGTCTAATGAAAAACTGTTTTTT. The chain uses TRBV7-8 and TRBJ1-4, with TRBD1 as a possible D gene (5 bases). V gave up 5 bases and J gave up 3 bases, with 13 bases separating them. In germline, CDR1 is SGHVS, CDR2 FQNEAQ. This CDR3 comprises 15 residues.

This clone was counted between two and nine times. The CDR3: CAGEGLPSNQPQHF. The CDR3 nucleotides read TGTGCCGGAGAAGGACTCCCTAGCAATCAGCCCCAGCATTTT. V usage is TRBV5-3 and J usage is TRBJ1-5; the D is unclear. TRBV5-3 is reported as an ORF; its role is uncertain. V was clipped by 10 bases and J by 0 bases, with 14 bases between them. This CDR3 region has 14 residues.

V usage is TRBV7-2 and J usage is TRBJ2-5, with 11 bases fitting TRBD2. The J call may be in error: the DNA end matches TRBJ2-7 better. CDR3 length: 16 residues. Looked up from germline, CDR1 is SGHTA and CDR2 is FQGNSA. This CDR3 is CASSLWLAGGTYEQYF. CDR3 DNA sequence: TGTGCCAGCAGCTTATGGCTAGCGGGGGGTACCTACGAGCAGTACTTC.

The chain is built from TRBV19 and TRBJ1-2; no reliable D call. Trimming left V 8 bases short and J 10 bases short, with 14 bases between. CDR3 length equals 11 residues. Germline-derived CDR1 and CDR2 are LNHDA and SQIVND (reference sequence). CDR3 nucleotide sequence: TGTGCCAGTGGACTCCCTAGTAACTACACCTTC. It yields the protein CASGLPSNYTF.

The rearrangement links TRBV6-4 to TRBJ2-1; tentative D call: TRBD2 (5 bases). Germline assignment: CDR1 MRHNA and CDR2 SNTAGT. The CDR3 spans 14 residues. V was pared by 0 bases and J by 5 bases, with 8 bases between. The CDR3 DNA reads as TGTGCCAGCAGTGACTCCCTGCGGGACAATGAGCAGTTCTTC. This encodes CASSDSLRDNEQFF.

The chain is built from TRBV23-1 and TRBJ2-3, with 11 bases matching TRBD2. TRBV23-1 is flagged as an ORF with uncertain function. The CDR3 spans 19 residues. The V segment lost 0 bases and the J segment 1 base; nucleotides outside the gene matches: 9. This CDR3 reads CASSQSGLAVGVRTDTQYF. The CDR3 bases are TGCGCCAGCAGTCAATCGGGACTAGCGGTAGGTGTGCGCACAGATACGCAGTATTTT.

This chain connects TRBV7-9 to TRBJ1-2; 9 nucleotides agree with TRBD1. Germline-derived CDR1 and CDR2 are SEHNR and FQNEAQ (reference sequence). CDR3 length: 13 residues. V lost 5 bases and J lost 8; bases outside the gene matches: 6. CDR3 sequence: CASSEGQGSGYTF. DNA of the CDR3: TGTGCCAGCAGCGAGGGACAGGGAAGCGGCTACACCTTC. The whole variable domain, remainder taken from reference TRBV7-9 and TRBJ1-2, is DTGVSQNPRHKITKRGQNVTFRCDPISEHNRLYWYRQTLGQGPEFLTYFQNEAQLEKSRLLSDRFSAERPKGSFSTLEIQRTEQGDSAMYLCASSEGQGSGYTFGSGTRLTVV.

This clone was picked up one time. The chain combines TRBV9 with TRBJ2-4, with D hard to call. This CDR3 is 14 amino acids long. Germline V gene lookup returns CDR1 SGDLS and CDR2 YYNGEE. V lost 4 bases and J lost 6, with 14 bases in between. The CDR3, as DNA: TGTGCCAGCAGCTCGATGACGGGTCCAAACATTCAGTACTTC. It encodes CASSSMTGPNIQYF. Supplemented by reference TRBV9 and TRBJ2-4, the full variable domain reads DSGVTQTPKHLITATGQRVTLRCSPRSGDLSVYWYQQSLDQGLQFLIQYYNGEERAKGNILERFSAQQFPDLHSELNLSSLELGDSALYFCASSSMTGPNIQYFGAGTRLSVL.